This T cell receptor (beta chain) was profiled in a study of T-cell memory formation after mild COVID-19 (dated by TCRdb to about 2021). Regarding the complete study: Most TCR sequence clusters were specific to one of the two donors. In a couple of donors, T-cell clones that expanded and contracted after mild COVID-19 were tracked by sequencing TCRalpha and TCRbeta repertoires over time. The cohort comprised two young, previously healthy adult volunteers, one female and one male.

Cut back by 0 bases and 3 bases, the V and J ends lie 12 bases apart. The germline V gene sets CDR1 to SGDLS and CDR2 to YYNGEE. The CDR3, from cysteine to phenylalanine, totals 15 residues. This entry keeps only the CDR3 DNA: 45 bases, framed from base 1. Ficoll-Paque density gradient centrifugation was the method used to isolate PBMCs. Findings and caveats that apply to the study as a whole: Only two mild cases were covered in the study, and larger cohorts including severe cases with pre-infection samples were considered necessary. Contracting CD4+ clones were found mainly in CM and EM memory subsets, while CD8+ clones were enriched in EMRA. The second-wave clones that peaked on day 37 were not confirmed to be SARS-CoV-2 specific. Some responding clones were detected in pre-infection memory, suggesting pre-existing cross-reactive memory T cells joined the SARS-CoV-2 response. Balanced CD4/CD8 phenotypes were observed for clones contracting from day 15 to 85, whereas a bias towards CD4+ was observed for a second wave of clones expanding from day 15 to 37.

Sequencing relied on an Illumina NovaSeq 6000. TCRalpha and TCRbeta cDNA libraries were constructed by 5'RACE with constant-segment primers, with sample barcodes and unique molecular identifiers being introduced. RNA was extracted from every sample with Trizol reagent. Amplification of the libraries took two PCR steps, and the second step added a second sample barcode plus Illumina TruSeq adapters. Libraries were sequenced on an Illumina NovaSeq with 2 x 150 bp paired-end reads. The published analysis was carried out like this. Reads were demultiplexed and collapsed into UMI-guided consensus sequences with migec v1.2.7. With mixcr v2.1.11, UMI consensuses were aligned to TRA and TRB V and J templates and assembled into clonotypes. Clonotypes were classified as expanded or contracted when called significant by both edgeR and NoisET, with noise models trained on biological replicates. edgeR calls used a false discovery rate-adjusted p below 0.01 and a log2 fold-change threshold of 1. As an exploratory analysis of dynamics, max-normalized trajectories of the 1000 most abundant clonotypes were examined with PCA combined with hierarchical clustering. Each responding clone was given a CD4 or CD8 phenotype based on the CD4+ and CD8+ repertoires, which had been sequenced separately. TCRdb ran its own pipeline on the public reads, namely fastp trimming at Q25 and MiXCR clone calling, and kept in-frame beta chains. Each CDR3 protein gets just one entry, which takes the most common genes and DNA from the rows behind it. What appears here as the V and J calls and clone size reflects TCRdb's work, not the paper's. The table for this sample lists about 470,000 distinct CDR3 sequences; 18% of them were counted only once. The top ten clones comprise around an eighth of the sample.

Turning to this clonotype: Its cognate antigen has yet to be identified. No base quality values were provided; no much bigger clone lies one nucleotide off.

The sample comprised PBMCs or a T cell subset sorted from them (not recorded which). The origin of this receptor is an adult woman who had mild COVID-19 (a few samples of this study predate the infection). The sample titles of this study are shuffled in the database, so cell type and time point are left out; the donor was told from shared clones. The sequence links TRBV9 to TRBJ1-2, with no D gene named confidently. Here is the DNA: TGTGCCAGCAGCGTAGGGGCCGGACTGCACTATGGCTACACCTTC. It translates as CASSVGAGLHYGYTF.